One and the same sample provided the 14 T cell receptor beta chains below, sequenced in a study of T cells after yellow fever vaccination. Each CDR3 protein gets one entry after TCRdb re-called the 5' RACE reads with MiXCR. This table has just under 600,000 distinct CDR3 sequences, approximately 13% appearing once. This specimen was PBMCs, taken on the day of the yellow fever booster vaccination. These receptors were obtained from a man aged 25-45 years who received the YFV17D yellow fever vaccine.

About this clonotype itself: Without the conserved terminal phenylalanine or tryptophan, this CDR3 likely stems from a read error. The CDR3 bases are TGTGCCAGCAGCTGGGAACCTAGCGTTCCAGATACGCAGTATCTT. Protein product: CASSWEPSVPDTQYL. The chain has TRBV5-4 and TRBJ2-3; a possible D gene is TRBD2 (6 bases). V was cut by 3 bases and J by 4 bases, with 15 bases left in between. CDR1 is SGHNT, CDR2 YYREEE, per germline (reference sequence). CDR3 length equals 15 residues.

The chain recombines TRBV12-3 or TRBV12-4 with TRBJ1-2, with a tentative D call TRBD1 (5 bases). The CDR3 is made up of 15 amino acids. V lost 4 bases, J lost 6 bases, and 18 bases lay in between. DNA of the CDR3: TGTGCCAGCAGTTGGGGCCCACCCGGGGATGATGGCTACACCTTC. Translation: CASSWGPPGDDGYTF.

This rearrangement joins TRBV12-3 or TRBV12-4 to TRBJ1-1; D call uncertain. CDR3 length equals 11 residues. V was clipped by 7 bases and J by 6 bases, with 9 bases between them. The CDR3 sequence: CASTRISEAFF. DNA of the CDR3: TGTGCCAGCACCCGCATATCTGAAGCTTTCTTT.

This clonotype has more than one count but fewer than ten. This sequence joins TRBV19 and TRBJ2-7; 7 bases are shared with TRBD1. V dropped 6 bases and J dropped 11; count of bases not matched to a gene: 10. Germline lookup yields CDR1 LNHDA and CDR2 SQIVND (reference sequence). The CDR3 sequence is 12 residues long. The CDR3 sequence is CASSLPGQVEYF. The CDR3 DNA sequence: TGTGCCAGTAGCCTCCCAGGACAGGTGGAGTACTTC.

The table lists this clonotype with a few counts. V and J are TRBV18 and TRBJ2-5; 7 bases are a match to TRBD2. Unmatched junction bases numbered 17, after V lost 3 bases and J lost 4 bases. The CDR3 spans 18 residues. The germline gives CDR1 KGHSH, CDR2 LQKENI. CDR3 in DNA: TGTGCCAGCTCACCTGCTCTGAAGGGCCTGGGAGGGAGAGAGACCCAGTACTTC. Its protein product is CASSPALKGLGGRETQYF.

This clonotype was seen a handful of times. The chain joins TRBV28 to TRBJ1-4, with 7 bases lining up with TRBD1. Germline V gene data show CDR1 as MDHEN and CDR2 as SYDVKM. V dropped 5 bases and J dropped 8; count of bases not matched to a gene: 2. The CDR3 is made up of 12 amino acids. The CDR3: CASSTGDEKLFF. DNA of the CDR3: TGTGCCAGCAGTACAGGGGACGAAAAACTGTTTTTT.

This clonotype occurred a few times. The CDR3 nucleotides read TGTGCCAGTAATCCAACAGGGGGCGGTGAGCAGTACTTC. Protein product: CASNPTGGGEQYF. The chain recombines TRBV6-6 with TRBJ2-7, with 9 bases identical to TRBD1. The V and J ends lost 9 bases and 7 bases, in that order; junction bases with no gene match: 10. CDR1 is MNHNY and CDR2 is SVGAGI in the germline V gene (reference sequence). This CDR3 is built from 13 residues.

Only a few counts were recorded for this clonotype. V is TRBV3-1 and J is TRBJ1-5; weak D call: TRBD1 (5 bases). Germline assignment: CDR1 LGHDT and CDR2 YNNKEL (reference sequence). Trimming stripped 4 bases from V and 0 bases from J, with 10 bases between. The CDR3 sequence is 15 residues long. CDR3 DNA sequence: TGTGCCAGCAGCCGTGACAGCGGTAGCAATCAGCCCCAGCATTTT. It is translated as CASSRDSGSNQPQHF.

The table lists this clonotype with a few counts. CDR3: CSARPLQRAVDTQYF. As DNA, the CDR3 is TGCAGTGCTAGACCGCTTCAGCGGGCGGTAGATACGCAGTATTTT. The V gene is TRBV20-1, the J gene TRBJ2-3; D is perhaps TRBD2 (6 bases). Germline lookup yields CDR1 DFQATT and CDR2 SNEGSKA (reference sequence). This CDR3 contains 15 residues. Trimming stripped 2 bases from V and 5 bases from J, with 17 bases between.

The rearrangement uses TRBV7-2 and TRBJ1-5; D is possibly TRBD1 (6 bases). Germline V CDR1 and CDR2: SGHTA, FQGNSA. CDR3 length: 14 amino acids. Trimming removed 0 bases at V and 6 bases at J, with 9 bases between. For the CDR3, the DNA is TGTGCCAGCAGCTTAGCTGGGGGCACTCAGCCCCAGCATTTT. Encoded protein: CASSLAGGTQPQHF.

This rearrangement joins TRBV11-2 to TRBJ2-1, with no clear D. The CDR3 covers 12 residues. Germline V gene sequence: CDR1 SGHAT, CDR2 FQNNGV. Trimming shortened V by 8 bases and J by 7 bases, and 12 bases separated the two germline ends. The CDR3 loop reads CASGHPTNEQFF. In nucleotides, the CDR3 is TGTGCCAGCGGCCACCCGACGAATGAGCAGTTCTTC.

This clonotype has at least ten counts. This chain links TRBV5-1 with TRBJ2-7, with D uncertain. Trimming cost V 2 bases and J 4 bases, with 10 bases left between them. This CDR3 contains 13 residues. CDR1 and CDR2 (germline): SGHRS, YFSETQ. Here the CDR3 DNA reads TGCGCCAGCAGCTTACATCGAGGTTACGAGCAGTACTTC. Amino acids: CASSLHRGYEQYF.

The CDR3, as DNA: TGTGCCTGGGGTAAGGGTAGCACAGATACGCAGTATTTT. Its protein product is CAWGKGSTDTQYF. The V call is TRBV30, the J call TRBJ2-3; D unclear. The CDR3 consists of 13 residues. Germline V gives CDR1 GTSNPN, CDR2 SVGIG (reference sequence). Trimming removed 5 bases from V and 0 bases from J, with 9 bases in between.

This clonotype was recorded a few times. The chain combines TRBV19 with TRBJ2-1, with 15 bases that match TRBD2. This CDR3 has 15 amino acids. V dropped 6 bases and J dropped 7; count of bases not matched to a gene: 4. Germline CDR1 reads LNHDA; CDR2 reads SQIVND (reference sequence). The CDR3 DNA is TGTGCCAGTAGCGGACTAGCGGGAGGGCCAAATGAGCAGTTCTTC. It yields the protein CASSGLAGGPNEQFF. Drawing the rest from reference TRBV19 and TRBJ2-1, the complete variable domain is DGGITQSPKYLFRKEGQNVTLSCEQNLNHDAMYWYRQDPGQGLRLIYYSQIVNDFQKGDIAEGYSVSREKKESFPLTVTSAQKNPTAFYLCASSGLAGGPNEQFFGPGTRLTVL.